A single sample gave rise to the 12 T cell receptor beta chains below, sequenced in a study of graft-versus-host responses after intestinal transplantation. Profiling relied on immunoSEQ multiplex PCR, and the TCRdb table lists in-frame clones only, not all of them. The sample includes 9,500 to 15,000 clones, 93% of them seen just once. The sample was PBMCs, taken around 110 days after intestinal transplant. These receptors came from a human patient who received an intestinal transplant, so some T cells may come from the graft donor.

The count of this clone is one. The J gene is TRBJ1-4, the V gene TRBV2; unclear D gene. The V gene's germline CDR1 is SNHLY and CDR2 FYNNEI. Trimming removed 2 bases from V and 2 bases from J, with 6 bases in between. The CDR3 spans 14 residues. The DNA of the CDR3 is TGTGCCAGCAGTGAACGGATCACTAATGAAAAACTGTTTTTT. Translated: CASSERITNEKLFF.

DNA for the CDR3: TGTGCCAGCAGCTTACGACAGGCGATCTACGAGCAGTACTTC. This gives the protein CASSLRQAIYEQYF. The chain has TRBV5-6 and TRBJ2-7; D is possibly TRBD1 (6 bases). The V gene lost 2 bases and the J gene lost 3 bases, with 12 bases spanning the gap. Germline CDR1 reads SGHDT; CDR2 reads YYEEEE. This CDR3 region has 14 residues. The full variable domain, with the rest looked up from reference TRBV5-6 and TRBJ2-7, is DAGVTQSPTHLIKTRGQQVTLRCSPKSGHDTVSWYQQALGQGPQFIFQYYEEEERQRGNFPDRFSGHQFPNYSSELNVNALLLGDSALYLCASSLRQAIYEQYFGPGTRLTVT.

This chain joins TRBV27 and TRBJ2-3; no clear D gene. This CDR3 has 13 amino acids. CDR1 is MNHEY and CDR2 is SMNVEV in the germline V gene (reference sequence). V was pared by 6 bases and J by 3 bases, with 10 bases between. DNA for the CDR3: TGTGCCAGCAGGGGGATGGGGACAGATACGCAGTATTTT. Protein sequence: CASRGMGTDTQYF.

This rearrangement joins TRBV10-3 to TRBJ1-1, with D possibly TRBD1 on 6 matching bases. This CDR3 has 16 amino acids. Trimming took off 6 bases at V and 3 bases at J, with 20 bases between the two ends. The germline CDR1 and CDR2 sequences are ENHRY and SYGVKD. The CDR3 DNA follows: TGTGCCATCAGGGACCTGATGAACAGGGAGTACACTGAAGCTTTCTTT. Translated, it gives CAIRDLMNREYTEAFF.

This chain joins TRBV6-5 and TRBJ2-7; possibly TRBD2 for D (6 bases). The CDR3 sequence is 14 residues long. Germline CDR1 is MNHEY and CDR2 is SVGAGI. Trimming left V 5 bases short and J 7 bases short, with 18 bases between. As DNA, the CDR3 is TGTGCCAGCAGTACTCTAGCGAGGTTTGGGGAGCAGTACTTC. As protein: CASSTLARFGEQYF.

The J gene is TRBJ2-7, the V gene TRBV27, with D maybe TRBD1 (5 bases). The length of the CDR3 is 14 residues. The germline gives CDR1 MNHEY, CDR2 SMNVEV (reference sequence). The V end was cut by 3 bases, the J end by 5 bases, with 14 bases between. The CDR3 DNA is TGTGCCAGCAGTTTTCAGGGCCCCTGGGACGAGCAGTACTTC. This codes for CASSFQGPWDEQYF.

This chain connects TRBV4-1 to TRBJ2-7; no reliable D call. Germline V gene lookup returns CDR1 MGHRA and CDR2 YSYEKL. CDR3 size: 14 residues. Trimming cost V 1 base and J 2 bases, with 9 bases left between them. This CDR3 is CASSQGSAAYEQYF. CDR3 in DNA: TGCGCCAGCAGCCAAGGATCTGCCGCCTACGAGCAGTACTTC.

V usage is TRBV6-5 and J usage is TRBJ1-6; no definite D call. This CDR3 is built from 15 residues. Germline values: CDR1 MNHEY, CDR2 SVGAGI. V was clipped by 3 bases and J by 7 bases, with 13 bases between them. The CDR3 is CASSYEGLENSPLHF. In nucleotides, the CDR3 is TGTGCCAGCAGTTATGAGGGATTAGAAAATTCACCCCTCCACTTT.

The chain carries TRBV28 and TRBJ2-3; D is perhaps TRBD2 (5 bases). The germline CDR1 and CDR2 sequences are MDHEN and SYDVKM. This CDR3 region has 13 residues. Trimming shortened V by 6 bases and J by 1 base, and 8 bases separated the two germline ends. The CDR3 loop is CASRTSGTDTQYF. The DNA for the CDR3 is TGTGCCAGCAGAACTAGTGGCACAGATACGCAGTATTTT.

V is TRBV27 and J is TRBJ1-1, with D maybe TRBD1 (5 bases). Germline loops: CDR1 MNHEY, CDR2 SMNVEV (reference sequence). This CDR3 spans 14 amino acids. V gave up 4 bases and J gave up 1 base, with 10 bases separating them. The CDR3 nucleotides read TGTGCCAGCAGTTATGGGGCTCCGAACACTGAAGCTTTCTTT. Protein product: CASSYGAPNTEAFF.

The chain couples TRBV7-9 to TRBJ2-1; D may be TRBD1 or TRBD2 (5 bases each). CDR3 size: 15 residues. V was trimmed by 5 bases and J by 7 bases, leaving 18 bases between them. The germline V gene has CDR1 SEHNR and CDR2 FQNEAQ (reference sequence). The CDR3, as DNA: TGTGCCAGCAGCGGGACCGGGAAACTCTTGAATGAGCAGTTCTTC. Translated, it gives CASSGTGKLLNEQFF.

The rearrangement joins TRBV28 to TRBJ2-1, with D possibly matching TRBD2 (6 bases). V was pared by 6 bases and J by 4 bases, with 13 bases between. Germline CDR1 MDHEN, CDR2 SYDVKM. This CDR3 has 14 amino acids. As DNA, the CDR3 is TGTGCCAGCAGGGACGGGAGTGGGTACAATGAGCAGTTCTTC. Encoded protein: CASRDGSGYNEQFF.